The present entry profiles one T cell receptor beta chain with its context. The data were obtained in a study of blood T cell repertoires in COVID-19. TCRdb's table, derived via immunoSEQ multiplex PCR, lists solely in-frame clones and lacks some. The sample contains 90,000 to 130,000 clones, approximately 88% of which appear only once. The V gene's germline CDR1 is SGHTA and CDR2 FQGNSA. Trimming pared 5 bases from V and 6 bases from J, leaving 19 bases between. CDR3 length equals 15 residues. Source material: peripheral blood. The J gene is TRBJ1-2, the V gene TRBV7-2; D might be TRBD1 (6 bases). This TCR was recovered from a woman in her sixties or seventies with acute or convalescent COVID-19. The CDR3 DNA reads TGTGCCAGCAGCCCGGATGGACAGTTTAGGCATGGCTACACCTTC. It codes for CASSPDGQFRHGYTF.